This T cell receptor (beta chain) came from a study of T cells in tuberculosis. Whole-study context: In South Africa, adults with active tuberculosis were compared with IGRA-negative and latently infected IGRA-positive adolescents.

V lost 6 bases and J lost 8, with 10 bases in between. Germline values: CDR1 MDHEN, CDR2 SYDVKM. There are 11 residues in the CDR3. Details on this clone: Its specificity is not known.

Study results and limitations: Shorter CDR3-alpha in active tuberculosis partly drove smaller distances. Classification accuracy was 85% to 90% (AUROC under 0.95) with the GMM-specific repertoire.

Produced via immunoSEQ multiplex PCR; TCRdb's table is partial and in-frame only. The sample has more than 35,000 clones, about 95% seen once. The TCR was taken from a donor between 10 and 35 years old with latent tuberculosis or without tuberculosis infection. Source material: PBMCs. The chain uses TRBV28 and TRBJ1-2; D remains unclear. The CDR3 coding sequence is TGTGCCAGCAGGTCAAGAGGGGGCTACACCTTC. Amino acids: CASRSRGGYTF.